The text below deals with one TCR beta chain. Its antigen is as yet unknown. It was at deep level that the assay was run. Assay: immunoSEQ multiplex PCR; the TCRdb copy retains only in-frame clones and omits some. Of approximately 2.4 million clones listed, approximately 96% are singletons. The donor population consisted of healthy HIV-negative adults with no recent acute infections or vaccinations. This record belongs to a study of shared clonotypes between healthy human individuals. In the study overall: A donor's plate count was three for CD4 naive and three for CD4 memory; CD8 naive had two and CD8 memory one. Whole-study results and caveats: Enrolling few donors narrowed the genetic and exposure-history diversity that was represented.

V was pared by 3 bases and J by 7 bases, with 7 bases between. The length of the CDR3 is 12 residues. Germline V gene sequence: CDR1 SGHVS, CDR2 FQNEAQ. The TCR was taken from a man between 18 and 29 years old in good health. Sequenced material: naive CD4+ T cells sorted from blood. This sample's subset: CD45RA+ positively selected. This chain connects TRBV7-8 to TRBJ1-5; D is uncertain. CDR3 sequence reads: CASSFSSQPQHF. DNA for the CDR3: TGTGCCAGCAGCTTTTCATCCCAGCCCCAGCATTTT.